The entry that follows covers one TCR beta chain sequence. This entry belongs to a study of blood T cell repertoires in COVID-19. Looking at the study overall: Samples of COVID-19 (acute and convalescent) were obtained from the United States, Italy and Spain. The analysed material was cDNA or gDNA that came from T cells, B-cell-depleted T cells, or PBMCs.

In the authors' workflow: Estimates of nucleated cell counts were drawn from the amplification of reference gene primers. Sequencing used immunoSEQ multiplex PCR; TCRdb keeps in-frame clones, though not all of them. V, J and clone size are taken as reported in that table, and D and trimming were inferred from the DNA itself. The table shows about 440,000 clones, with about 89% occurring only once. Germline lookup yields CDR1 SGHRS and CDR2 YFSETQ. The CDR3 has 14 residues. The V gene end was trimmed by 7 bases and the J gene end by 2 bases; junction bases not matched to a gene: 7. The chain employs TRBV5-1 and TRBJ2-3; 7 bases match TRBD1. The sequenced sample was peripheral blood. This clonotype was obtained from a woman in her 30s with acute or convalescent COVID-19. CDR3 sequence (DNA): TGCGCCAGCTATTTGGACAGGATCACAGATACGCAGTATTTT. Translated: CASYLDRITDTQYF.